The clone carrying this T cell receptor (beta chain) was recorded a few times. The antigen is undetermined. This sample was taken from a study of cytomegalovirus exposure and HLA in healthy donors. Background on the study: Drawn from HLA-typed donors, 80 million to 95 million unique TCRs were held in an early data release. About four fifths of more than 300 genotyped donors fell in the Caucasian-associated ancestry cluster. The study's findings and limits: The classifier was said to identify cytomegalovirus status with high specificity and sensitivity. In a later analysis, productive TCRs from donors in an Asian-associated ancestry cluster reportedly carried fewer N-insertions than the cohort mean.

13 Jbeta primers and 60 Vbeta primers were used for the PCR. Assay used: immunoSEQ multiplex PCR; TCRdb lists only in-frame clones, some missing. Of approximately 100,000 clones in the sample, 74% were seen once. Per germline, CDR1 SGHNT and CDR2 YENEEA. The CDR3 is made up of 18 amino acids. The trim removed 0 bases at V and 1 base at J, leaving 9 bases unmatched. Sequencing was carried out using PBMCs. The clonotype comes from a man aged 45 to 65 in good health and CMV-seropositive. This rearrangement joins TRBV11-3 to TRBJ1-5; 7 bases agree with TRBD1. In nucleotides, the CDR3 is TGTGCCAGCAGCTTAGAAGCGTACAGGGGTCCGAGCAATCAGCCCCAGCATTTT. It is translated as CASSLEAYRGPSNQPQHF.